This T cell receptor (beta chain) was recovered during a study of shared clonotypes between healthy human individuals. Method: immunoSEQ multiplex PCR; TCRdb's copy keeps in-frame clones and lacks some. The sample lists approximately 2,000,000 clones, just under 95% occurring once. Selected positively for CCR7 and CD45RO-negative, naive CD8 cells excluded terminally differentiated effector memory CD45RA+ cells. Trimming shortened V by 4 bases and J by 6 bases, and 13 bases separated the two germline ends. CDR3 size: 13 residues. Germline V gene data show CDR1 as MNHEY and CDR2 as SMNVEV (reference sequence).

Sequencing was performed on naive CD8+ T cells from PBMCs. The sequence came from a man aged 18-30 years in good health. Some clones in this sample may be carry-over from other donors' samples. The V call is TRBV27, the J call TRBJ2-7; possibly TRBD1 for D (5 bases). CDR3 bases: TGTGCCAGCAGTTGGCTTGCAGGGTCCGAGCAGTACTTC. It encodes CASSWLAGSEQYF.